This T cell receptor (beta chain) derives from a study of blood T cell repertoires in COVID-19. Study overall: PBMCs, B-cell-depleted T cells, or T cells were the source of the cDNA or gDNA that made up the material.

Measured with immunoSEQ multiplex PCR; TCRdb has only the in-frame clones, and not every one. The table has 200,000 to 250,000 clones, approximately 85% seen once. The Seattle patients, enrolled during active infection, were followed longitudinally. The TCR was taken from a woman in her 70s with COVID-19, enrolled during active disease. Sequencing input: peripheral blood.

The DNA for the CDR3 is TGTGCCAGCAGTGAAATGAACAGGGGAATTGGTGGCTACACCTTC. This codes for CASSEMNRGIGGYTF. The rearrangement uses TRBV6-1 and TRBJ1-2; 7 bases agree with TRBD1. The V gene's germline CDR1 is MNHNS and CDR2 SASEGT. The CDR3 runs 15 residues. The V segment lost 2 bases and the J segment 7 bases; nucleotides outside the gene matches: 10.